A selection of T cell receptor beta chains follows, all from one sample in a study of vaccination and CD4 T cells after COVID-19. No antigen is known for these receptors. TCRdb recomputed calls from the PCR reads with MiXCR, one row per CDR3 protein. The table shows about 16,000 distinct CDR3 sequences, with 50% to 55% occurring only once. The material sequenced was CD4+ T cells from blood, cultured in vitro. The receptors stem from a human donor who had recovered from COVID-19. The CDR3 runs from the conserved cysteine through the conserved F or W. A D gene is named only where the DNA matches it firmly. Expanded clones get a size class; other rows say once, few or many, or leave the size out.

CDR3aa: CASRYQGAGELFF; CDR3nt: TGTGCCAGCAGATACCAGGGGGCCGGGGAGCTGTTTTTT; v_gene: TRBV11-3; abundance: .; j_gene: TRBJ2-2; d_gene: TRBD1
CDR3aa: CAWSGLAGSTDTQYF; CDR3nt: TGTGCCTGGAGTGGGCTAGCGGGATCCACAGATACGCAGTATTTT; v_gene: TRBV30; abundance: medium-sized; j_gene: TRBJ2-3; d_gene: TRBD2
CDR3aa: CAWSLTGVQHF; CDR3nt: TGTGCCTGGAGTTTAACCGGGGTCCAGCATTTT; v_gene: TRBV30; abundance: few; j_gene: TRBJ1-5; d_gene: .
CDR3aa: CASSLALRDTQYF; CDR3nt: TGCGCCAGCAGCTTAGCCCTGCGGGATACGCAGTATTTT; v_gene: TRBV11-2; abundance: .; j_gene: TRBJ2-3; d_gene: .
CDR3aa: CASSLAGAYNEQFF; CDR3nt: TGTGCCAGCAGCCTCGCAGGGGCCTACAATGAGCAGTTCTTC; v_gene: TRBV27; abundance: .; j_gene: TRBJ2-1; d_gene: .
CDR3aa: CSASVSGQTEAFF; CDR3nt: TGCAGTGCTAGTGTTTCAGGACAAACTGAAGCTTTCTTT; v_gene: TRBV20-1; abundance: .; j_gene: TRBJ1-1; d_gene: .
CDR3aa: CASSLSSGYTF; CDR3nt: TGTGCCAGCAGTTTAAGCTCTGGCTACACCTTC; v_gene: TRBV7-2; abundance: .; j_gene: TRBJ1-2; d_gene: .
CDR3aa: CATSRAGLTVEKLFF; CDR3nt: TGTGCCACCAGCAGAGCCGGCCTCACGGTCGAAAAACTGTTTTTT; v_gene: TRBV15; abundance: .; j_gene: TRBJ1-4; d_gene: .
CDR3aa: CAISESGSANTGELFF; CDR3nt: TGTGCCATCAGTGAGTCGGGGTCGGCGAACACCGGGGAGCTGTTTTTT; v_gene: TRBV10-3; abundance: .; j_gene: TRBJ2-2; d_gene: .
CDR3aa: CASSGTVYGYTF; CDR3nt: TGTGCCAGCAGTGGGACGGTCTATGGCTACACCTTC; v_gene: TRBV6-2/TRBV6-3; abundance: .; j_gene: TRBJ1-2; d_gene: .
CDR3aa: CSATQGPTNEKLFF; CDR3nt: TGCAGTGCTACGCAGGGGCCAACTAATGAAAAACTGTTTTTT; v_gene: TRBV20-1; abundance: .; j_gene: TRBJ1-4; d_gene: .
CDR3aa: CAWQGRGNEKLFF; CDR3nt: TGTGCCTGGCAAGGCAGGGGTAATGAAAAACTGTTTTTT; v_gene: TRBV30; abundance: once; j_gene: TRBJ1-4; d_gene: .
CDR3aa: CASKPLDSNYGYTF; CDR3nt: TGTGCCAGTAAGCCCTTGGACAGTAACTATGGCTACACCTTC; v_gene: TRBV19; abundance: few; j_gene: TRBJ1-2; d_gene: .
CDR3aa: CASSMTGYTGELFF; CDR3nt: TGTGCCAGCAGCATGACAGGGTACACCGGGGAGCTGTTTTTT; v_gene: TRBV7-2; abundance: .; j_gene: TRBJ2-2; d_gene: TRBD1
CDR3aa: CASSQARTADLTEAFF; CDR3nt: TGCGCCAGCAGCCAAGCACGGACAGCCGACCTCACTGAAGCTTTCTTT; v_gene: TRBV4-1; abundance: .; j_gene: TRBJ1-1; d_gene: .
CDR3aa: CATRRLLYGYTF; CDR3nt: TGTGCCACTCGACGTTTGCTCTATGGCTACACCTTC; v_gene: TRBV19; abundance: few; j_gene: TRBJ1-2; d_gene: .
CDR3aa: CASSLQGDNQPQHF; CDR3nt: TGTGCCAGCAGCTTACAGGGGGACAATCAGCCCCAGCATTTT; v_gene: TRBV7-3; abundance: few; j_gene: TRBJ1-5; d_gene: TRBD1
CDR3aa: CASSWGTGSVEETQYF; CDR3nt: TGTGCCAGCAGCTGGGGGACAGGCAGTGTGGAGGAGACCCAGTACTTC; v_gene: TRBV7-9; abundance: .; j_gene: TRBJ2-5; d_gene: TRBD1
CDR3aa: CASSLGGGMNTEAFF; CDR3nt: TGTGCCAGCAGCTTAGGAGGGGGTATGAACACTGAAGCTTTCTTT; v_gene: TRBV7-2; abundance: few; j_gene: TRBJ1-1; d_gene: .
CDR3aa: CASSVLPLGIRGFLFF; CDR3nt: TGTGCCAGCAGCGTTTTGCCCCTCGGGATAAGGGGATTTCTGTTCTTC; v_gene: TRBV7-2; abundance: .; j_gene: TRBJ2-1; d_gene: .
CDR3aa: CASSESARSPDGYTF; CDR3nt: TGCGCCAGCAGTGAGTCGGCCCGATCTCCCGATGGCTACACCTTC; v_gene: TRBV10-2; abundance: once; j_gene: TRBJ1-2; d_gene: .
CDR3aa: CATSETGTGEPQHF; CDR3nt: TGTGCCACCAGTGAGACAGGGACGGGGGAGCCCCAGCATTTT; v_gene: TRBV24-1; abundance: .; j_gene: TRBJ1-5; d_gene: TRBD1
CDR3aa: CASSPPTLSGITDTQYF; CDR3nt: TGTGCCAGCAGTCCACCAACCCTGAGCGGGATCACAGATACGCAGTATTTT; v_gene: TRBV12-3/TRBV12-4; abundance: .; j_gene: TRBJ2-3; d_gene: TRBD2
CDR3aa: CASSFRNPSDSPLHF; CDR3nt: TGTGCCAGCAGTTTCAGGAATCCTTCGGATTCACCCCTCCACTTT; v_gene: TRBV27; abundance: .; j_gene: TRBJ1-6; d_gene: .
CDR3aa: CASSQDPSEGANYGYTF; CDR3nt: TGCGCCAGCAGCCAAGATCCGTCCGAGGGAGCTAACTATGGCTACACCTTC; v_gene: TRBV4-1; abundance: .; j_gene: TRBJ1-2; d_gene: .
CDR3aa: CASTVQGMEYNSPLHF; CDR3nt: TGTGCCAGCACCGTACAGGGAATGGAATATAATTCACCCCTCCACTTT; v_gene: TRBV6-1; abundance: .; j_gene: TRBJ1-6; d_gene: .
CDR3aa: CASTPQGSGEAFF; CDR3nt: TGTGCCAGTACCCCACAGGGAAGTGGTGAAGCTTTCTTT; v_gene: TRBV19; abundance: .; j_gene: TRBJ1-1; d_gene: .
CDR3aa: CASSQEFTAGADTQYF; CDR3nt: TGTGCCAGCAGCCAAGAGTTTACAGCGGGAGCGGATACGCAGTATTTT; v_gene: TRBV4-2; abundance: few; j_gene: TRBJ2-3; d_gene: TRBD2
CDR3aa: CSASGQANIQYF; CDR3nt: TGCAGTGCCAGCGGCCAGGCAAACATTCAGTACTTC; v_gene: TRBV20-1; abundance: few; j_gene: TRBJ2-4; d_gene: .
CDR3aa: CASSLEGSTDTQYF; CDR3nt: TGTGCCAGCAGCTTGGAAGGGAGCACAGATACGCAGTATTTT; v_gene: TRBV7-9; abundance: .; j_gene: TRBJ2-3; d_gene: .
CDR3aa: CASSLTGAITGELFF; CDR3nt: TGTGCCAGCAGCTTGACAGGGGCTATCACCGGGGAGCTGTTTTTT; v_gene: TRBV11-2; abundance: .; j_gene: TRBJ2-2; d_gene: TRBD1
CDR3aa: CASRLGDGTGSNEQYF; CDR3nt: TGTGCCAGCAGGCTGGGGGACGGGACAGGGTCCAACGAGCAGTACTTC; v_gene: TRBV27; abundance: .; j_gene: TRBJ2-7; d_gene: TRBD1
CDR3aa: CASSETGATNEKLFF; CDR3nt: TGTGCCAGCAGTGAGACAGGGGCAACTAATGAAAAACTGTTTTTT; v_gene: TRBV25-1; abundance: few; j_gene: TRBJ1-4; d_gene: TRBD1
CDR3aa: CASSFTIPGLAGSYNEQFF; CDR3nt: TGTGCCAGCAGTTTTACGATCCCGGGACTAGCGGGCTCCTACAATGAGCAGTTCTTC; v_gene: TRBV27; abundance: few; j_gene: TRBJ2-1; d_gene: TRBD2
CDR3aa: CASRLSGTPSQPQHF; CDR3nt: TGTGCCAGCAGACTTAGTGGGACCCCTAGTCAGCCCCAGCATTTT; v_gene: TRBV12-3/TRBV12-4; abundance: .; j_gene: TRBJ1-5; d_gene: .
CDR3aa: CASSILAGARETQYF; CDR3nt: TGTGCCAGTAGTATACTAGCGGGAGCCCGGGAGACCCAGTACTTC; v_gene: TRBV19; abundance: .; j_gene: TRBJ2-5; d_gene: TRBD2